This T cell receptor (beta chain) was documented in a study of T cell responses to AZD1222 COVID-19 vaccine. With 4 bases removed from V and 1 base from J, the gap between germline ends came to 9 bases. CDR3 length: 14 amino acids. In germline, CDR1 is SGDLS, CDR2 YYNGEE. This clone was found once. The method was immunoSEQ multiplex PCR; TCRdb's version includes in-frame clones alone and lacks a portion of them. The sample carries roughly 70,000 clones, 80% to 90% recorded once. The clonotype originates from an adult who received the AZD1222 COVID-19 vaccine. This chain joins TRBV9 and TRBJ1-5; perhaps TRBD1 as D (5 bases). The sequencing used peripheral blood, collected 28 days after the second AZD1222 dose. The DNA of the CDR3 is TGTGCCAGCAGCCCCTCAGGGAGCAATCAGCCCCAGCATTTT. Translated, it gives CASSPSGSNQPQHF.